This T cell receptor beta chain was obtained from a study of cytotoxic CD8 clonotypes in ibrutinib-treated CLL. As regards this clone: Its antigen is currently unknown.

Study-wide points: Clonality at baseline surpassed age-matched healthy donors and tracked circulating CD8+ T-cell counts.

Method: immunoSEQ multiplex PCR; TCRdb's copy keeps in-frame clones and lacks some. The top ten hold around 37% of the sample, which has more than 60,000 clones, over 65% seen once. The sample here was PBMCs, taken after 24 months of ibrutinib treatment. This receptor was taken from a human donor with chronic lymphocytic leukemia.

Written as DNA, the CDR3 is TGTGCCAGCAGCTTAGTTCCTCTAGCGGGAGTTGACAATGAGCAGTTCTTC. As protein: CASSLVPLAGVDNEQFF. V usage is TRBV7-2 and J usage is TRBJ2-1; TRBD2 aligns across 10 bases. The CDR3 covers 17 residues. Trimming at V came to 1 base and at J to 5 bases, leaving 8 bases not matched to a gene. Germline CDR1 is SGHTA and CDR2 is FQGNSA.